This entry describes one T cell receptor beta chain. Germline is not matched at one junction end, which may reflect a read error. The CDR3 totals 17 residues. The germline V gene encodes CDR1 MNHEY and CDR2 SMNVEV (reference sequence). The source of the sample is a study of molecular identifiers for immune sequencing clone quantification. Bulk TCR library preparation followed previously described methods with listed TCR primers. From the PCR reads, TCRdb called clonotypes with MiXCR, one entry per CDR3 protein. Here the sample spans under 650,000 distinct CDR3 sequences, just under 20% being singletons.

What was sequenced was naive CD8+ T cells from blood, with Jurkat cell RNA spiked in. Indicated subset: FACS-sorted CD8+CD4-CCR7+CD45RA+ naive T cells. The receptor was isolated from a human donor in good health. Some libraries in this study had Jurkat cell RNA spiked in. The genes are TRBV27 and TRBJ1-4, with D unresolved. CDR3 sequence: CAGSPRAVQAYNEKLFF. In DNA, the CDR3 is TGTGCCGGCAGCCCCCGCGCTGTTCAGGCATATAATGAAAAACTGTTTTTT.